The text below deals with one TCR beta chain. The entry originates in a study of CXCR3-negative and CXCR3-positive naive CD8 T cells. CDR3 length: 16 amino acids. The germline CDR1 and CDR2 sequences are SGHVS and FQNEAQ. In preparing the TRB cDNA libraries, 5' RACE with UMI labels was used. TCRdb derives one entry per CDR3 protein from the 5' RACE reads, leaving out DNA. There are 100,000 to 150,000 distinct CDR3 sequences in the sample, with 0.29% held by the top ten. This chain links TRBV7-8 with TRBJ2-7. This receptor was taken from a human donor in good health. Some clones in this sample may be carry-over from other donors' samples. The source material was naive CXCR3- CD8+ T cells from blood. Subset of the sample: CD45RO-CCR7+CD27+CD95- naive CD8+ T cells lacking CXCR3 (TNR3-). The CDR3 loop is CASSLVAGTNSYEEYF.